The count of the clone carrying this T cell receptor beta chain is one. Its matching antigen is unknown. This entry belongs to a study of OX40 agonist ivuxolimab in advanced cancers. Study summary: Males comprised around four fifths of the group, whose mean age was approximately 60 years (range 23 to 79).

The repertoire was sequenced with immunoSEQ multiplex PCR; TCRdb's copy has only in-frame clones and lacks some. Among tens of thousands of clones, 90% were seen once, and the ten largest hold 24%. Overall study results and limits: Expanded clones were, on average, more numerous in CD8+ T cells than in CD4+.

The TCR was taken from an adult with an advanced solid tumor such as melanoma, head and neck, liver or kidney cancer. The sequencing here drew on CD4+ or CD8+ T cells sorted from blood, taken in a trial of the OX40 agonist ivuxolimab.

Here the CDR3 reads CASSEWGGKNTGELFF. Written as DNA, the CDR3 is TGCGCCAGCAGTGAGTGGGGCGGTAAGAACACCGGGGAGCTGTTTTTT. The J gene is TRBJ2-2, the V gene TRBV10-1, with D possibly TRBD1 on 5 matching bases. The CDR3 is 16 residues long. V was clipped by 1 base and J by 1 base, with 10 bases between them. Germline values: CDR1 WNHNN, CDR2 SYGVQD (reference sequence).